This T cell receptor beta chain was retrieved from a study of CD8 T cells in ankylosing spondylitis. Study-level results: Eight or nine highly homologous variants formed a TCR beta motif that appeared characteristic of ankylosing spondylitis blood.

This clonotype was counted ten times or more. Its target is not known. TCRdb reprocessed the 5' RACE reads via MiXCR and lists one record per CDR3 protein. The table has 500,000 or so distinct CDR3 sequences, about 5.4% seen once. V dropped 0 bases and J dropped 7 bases, with 16 bases sitting between them. The CDR3 has 15 amino acids. Germline lookup yields CDR1 SGDLS and CDR2 YYNGEE. The chain is built from TRBV9 and TRBJ1-2; possibly TRBD1 for D (5 bases). This TCR was recovered from a male donor with ankylosing spondylitis. Input material: blood, either unsorted or a sorted T cell fraction (not recorded which). CDR3 DNA sequence: TGTGCCAGCAGCGTAGAGCAGGGTGGGTCGGGTGGCTACACCTTC. Protein: CASSVEQGGSGGYTF.